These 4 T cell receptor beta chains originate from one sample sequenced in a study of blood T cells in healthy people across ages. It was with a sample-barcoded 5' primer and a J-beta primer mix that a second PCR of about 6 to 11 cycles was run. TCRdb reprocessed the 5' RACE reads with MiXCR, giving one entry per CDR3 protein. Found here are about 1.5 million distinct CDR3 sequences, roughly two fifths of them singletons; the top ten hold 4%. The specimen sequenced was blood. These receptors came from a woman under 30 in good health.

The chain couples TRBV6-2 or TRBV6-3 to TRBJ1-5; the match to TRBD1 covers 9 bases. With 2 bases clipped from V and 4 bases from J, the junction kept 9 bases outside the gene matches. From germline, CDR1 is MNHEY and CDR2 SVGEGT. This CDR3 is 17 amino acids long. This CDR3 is CASSYRTGARANQPQHF. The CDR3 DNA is TGTGCCAGCAGTTACAGGACAGGGGCCCGAGCAAATCAGCCCCAGCATTTT.

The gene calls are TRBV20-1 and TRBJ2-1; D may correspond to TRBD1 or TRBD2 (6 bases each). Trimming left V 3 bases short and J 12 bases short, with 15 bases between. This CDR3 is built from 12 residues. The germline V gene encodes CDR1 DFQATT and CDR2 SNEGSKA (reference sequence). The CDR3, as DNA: TGCAGTGCTAGGGGGGCGGGATTGGCGCAGTTCTTC. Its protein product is CSARGAGLAQFF.

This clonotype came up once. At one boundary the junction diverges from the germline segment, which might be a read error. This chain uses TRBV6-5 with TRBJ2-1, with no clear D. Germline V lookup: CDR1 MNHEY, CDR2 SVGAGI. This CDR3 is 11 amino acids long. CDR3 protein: CAGSFHNEQFF. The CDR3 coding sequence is TGTGCCGGCAGTTTCCACAATGAGCAGTTCTTC.

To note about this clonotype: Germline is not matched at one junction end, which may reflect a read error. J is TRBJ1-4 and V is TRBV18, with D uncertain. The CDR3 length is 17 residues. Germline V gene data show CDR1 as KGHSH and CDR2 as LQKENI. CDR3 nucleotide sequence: TGTGCCAGCTCACCACCCAACGCAGCTACAACTAATGAAGAACTGTTTTTT. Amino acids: CASSPPNAATTNEELFF.